The sequence of this T cell receptor beta chain was determined in a study of T-cell memory formation after mild COVID-19. Background on the study: TCR clusters were mostly confined to one donor each. Findings of the study overall: There were some responding clones in pre-infection memory, which suggested that cross-reactive memory had joined. Shrinking CD4+ clones resided mostly in CM and EM, and CD8+ ones in EMRA.

A 5'RACE reaction primed in the constant segment made cDNA libraries of TCR alpha and TCR beta, and these carried sample barcodes and UMIs. TCRdb passed the 5' RACE reads through MiXCR, listing each CDR3 protein once. The repertoire holds around 300,000 distinct CDR3 sequences, with roughly 13% as singletons. This clonotype was recorded a few times. Its antigen remains unidentified. In germline, CDR1 is SEHNR, CDR2 FQNEAQ (reference sequence). The V and J ends lost 7 bases and 5 bases, in that order; junction bases with no gene match: 19. The CDR3 covers 19 residues. Sequenced input: PBMCs or a T cell subset sorted from them (not recorded which). V is TRBV7-9 and J is TRBJ2-3; 12 bases match TRBD2. The TCR sequence derives from a man aged 18 to 30 who had mild COVID-19 (a few samples of this study predate the infection). Cell type and time point are not known. CDR3 nucleotides: TGTGCCAGCACCCTAAGCCTAGCGGGGGGGTATGGAAGGAGAGATACGCAGTATTTT. Protein sequence: CASTLSLAGGYGRRDTQYF.